One sample yielded the 27 T cell receptor beta chains listed below, sequenced in a study of breast tumors, draining lymph nodes, adjacent tissues (dated by TCRdb to between 2015 and 2016). Libraries were made using multiplex PCR. Sequencer: Illumina HiSeq 2000. Through fastp at Q25 and MiXCR, TCRdb rebuilt clones from the public reads, retaining in-frame beta chains. Rows are unified per CDR3 protein, each entry keeping the most common DNA and genes. Across this sample there are 15,000 to 20,000 distinct CDR3 sequences, with around two fifths seen only once. The top ten hold approximately 20% of the sample. Sequenced material: breast tumor tissue. The receptors here all came from a female donor with breast cancer. Some clones in this sample may be carry-over from other donors' samples.

This clonotype occurred once. The V and J genes are TRBV20-1 and TRBJ2-7; 11 bases agree with TRBD1. J lost 5 bases, V lost 5 bases, and 5 bases had no gene match. Germline CDR1 is DFQATT and CDR2 is SNEGSKA (reference sequence). This CDR3 has 13 amino acids. The CDR3 DNA reads as TGCAGTGCTTGGGGACAGGGGGGCCACGAGCAGTACTTC. Residues: CSAWGQGGHEQYF.

Ten or more counts support this clonotype. This clone may be a read error of a much larger clone one base away. V and J are TRBV7-2 and TRBJ2-3; D is possibly TRBD2 (5 bases). Germline V gene data show CDR1 as SGHTA and CDR2 as FQGNSA. There are 17 residues in the CDR3. CDR3 nucleotides: TGTGCCAGCAGCCAGAGTTCGGCTAGCCCACTCACAGATCCGCAGTATTTT. Translation gives CASSQSSASPLTDPQYF.

On this clonotype itself: One end of the junction varies from germline; a read error may be responsible. The chain is built from TRBV29-1 and TRBJ1-2; D gene ambiguous. The V gene's germline CDR1 is SQVTM and CDR2 ANQGSEA. The CDR3 runs 12 residues. In DNA form, the CDR3 reads TGCAGCGTTGGGGTGAAGGGCTATGGCCACACCTTC. Translated, it gives CSVGVKGYGHTF. The full variable domain, completed using reference TRBV29-1 and TRBJ1-2, is SAVISQKPSRDICQRGTSLTIQCQVDSQVTMMFWYRQQPGQSLTLIATANQGSEATYESGFVIDKFPISRPNLTFSTLTVSNMSPEDSSIYLCSVGVKGYGHTFGSGTRLTVV.

The V and J genes are TRBV5-1 and TRBJ1-6, with 8 positions matching TRBD1. The CDR3 consists of 14 residues. Trimming at V came to 4 bases and at J to 7 bases, leaving 4 bases not matched to a gene. Germline V CDR1 and CDR2: SGHRS, YFSETQ. The CDR3 loop is CASSGGQGNSPLHF. The CDR3 coding sequence is TGCGCCAGCAGCGGCGGACAGGGAAATTCACCCCTCCACTTT.

The chain uses TRBV5-6 and TRBJ2-7; TRBD1 or TRBD2 may be the D gene (6 bases each). The V end lost 3 bases, the J end lost 13 bases, and 11 bases lay between the germline ends. The CDR3 loop spans 10 amino acids. Germline V gene data show CDR1 as SGHDT and CDR2 as YYEEEE. CDR3 sequence: CASSWGRDYF. Written as DNA, the CDR3 is TGTGCCAGCAGCTGGGGGCGGGATTACTTC.

In this sample, this clonotype turned up many times. The chain combines TRBV27 with TRBJ2-3; possible D gene TRBD2, 6 bases. The CDR3 loop spans 15 amino acids. Germline V gene lookup returns CDR1 MNHEY and CDR2 SMNVEV (reference sequence). Trimming removed 9 bases at V and 7 bases at J, with 23 bases between. The CDR3 nucleotides read TGTGCCAGTGGGGGGATCGGGTTCGACGGAAATACGCAGTATTTT. Translating gives CASGGIGFDGNTQYF.

The V call is TRBV20-1, the J call TRBJ2-5; 11 bases agree with TRBD2. The CDR3 extends over 17 amino acids. Germline CDR1 is DFQATT and CDR2 is SNEGSKA (reference sequence). With V trimmed by 5 bases and J by 0 bases, 11 bases remained unmatched. For the CDR3, the DNA is TGCAGTGCTCCCCCCCCACTAGCGGGGGCCTACCAAGAGACCCAGTACTTC. Protein: CSAPPPLAGAYQETQYF.

This clonotype was detected a few times. The chain combines TRBV12-5 with TRBJ1-1, with unresolved D. Trimming took 1 base from V and 5 from J, leaving 8 bases between them. CDR1 and CDR2 from the germline V gene are LGHNT and FRNRAP. This CDR3 spans 13 amino acids. Here the CDR3 reads CASGLGLLTEAFF. The CDR3 DNA reads TGTGCTAGTGGTTTGGGGCTTTTGACTGAAGCTTTCTTT.

There are many counts of this clonotype. CDR3: CASRLAGGRNEQFF. The CDR3 nucleotides read TGTGCCAGTAGACTAGCGGGAGGAAGGAATGAGCAGTTCTTC. The chain carries TRBV19 and TRBJ2-1, with 12 bases that match TRBD2. Unmatched junction bases numbered 4, after V lost 6 bases and J lost 7 bases. The CDR3 is 14 amino acids. CDR1 and CDR2 from the germline V gene are LNHDA and SQIVND (reference sequence).

This clonotype was found many times. The genes are TRBV2 and TRBJ2-2, with TRBD1 matching 8 bases. The CDR3 is 16 residues long. Germline assignment: CDR1 SNHLY and CDR2 FYNNEI. Trimming took 6 bases from V and 1 from J; bases not matched to a gene: 7. The DNA for the CDR3 is TGTGCCAGCAGCGGAGGGGGGACAGGGAACACCGGGGAGCTGTTTTTT. This sequence encodes CASSGGGTGNTGELFF. Using reference TRBV2 and TRBJ2-2 for the parts outside the CDR3, the full variable domain is EPEVTQTPSHQVTQMGQEVILRCVPISNHLYFYWYRQILGQKVEFLVSFYNNEISEKSEIFDDQFSVERPDGSNFTLKIRSTKLEDSAMYFCASSGGGTGNTGELFFGEGSRLTVL.

This chain links TRBV19 with TRBJ2-7, with 14 positions matching TRBD2. The CDR3 runs 16 residues. The V gene's germline CDR1 is LNHDA and CDR2 SQIVND (reference sequence). J lost 4 bases, V lost 6 bases, and 8 bases had no gene match. The chain's CDR3 is CASSSGTSGSSYEQYF. CDR3 bases: TGTGCCAGTAGCTCCGGGACTAGCGGGAGTTCTTACGAGCAGTACTTC.

The CDR3 loop is CASSFRLAGNEQFF. CDR3 coding DNA: TGCGCCAGCAGCTTCCGACTAGCGGGAAATGAGCAGTTCTTC. The chain recombines TRBV4-1 with TRBJ2-1; 11 bases are shared with TRBD2. CDR1 is MGHRA and CDR2 is YSYEKL in the germline V gene. Trimming removed 5 bases from V and 7 bases from J; junction bases left unmatched: 4. The CDR3 runs to 14 residues.

For this clonotype: The junction departs from germline at one end; a sequencing error may be responsible. The chain carries TRBV20-1 and TRBJ2-7, with D tentatively TRBD2 (6 bases). CDR3 size: 14 residues. Per germline, CDR1 DFQATT and CDR2 SNEGSKA (reference sequence). The CDR3: CSARRIGGWAERYF. As DNA, the CDR3 is TGCAGTGCTAGGAGAATTGGGGGGTGGGCCGAGCGGTACTTC.

Notes on this clonotype: One junction end does not reproduce the germline sequence, and a read error may be involved. V and J are TRBV7-2 and TRBJ1-2; D is perhaps TRBD1 (6 bases). The CDR3 runs to 14 residues. Germline loops: CDR1 SGHTA, CDR2 FQGNSA. The CDR3 protein is CASSRAQGNYGHTF. The DNA of the CDR3 is TGTGCCAGCAGTAGGGCCCAGGGGAACTATGGCCACACCTTC.

V is TRBV6-6 and J is TRBJ2-1; D is ambiguous. The germline V gene encodes CDR1 MNHNY and CDR2 SVGAGI (reference sequence). Trimming took off 5 bases at V and 0 bases at J, with 11 bases between the two ends. The CDR3 length is 15 residues. CDR3: CASSESWGSYNEQFF. In DNA, the CDR3 is TGTGCCAGCAGTGAAAGTTGGGGCTCCTACAATGAGCAGTTCTTC.

The chain's CDR3 is CSATGTGTFYEQYF. The CDR3 DNA is TGCAGTGCGACCGGGACAGGGACGTTCTACGAGCAGTACTTC. The chain links TRBV20-1 to TRBJ2-7; 9 positions match TRBD1. The junction had 9 bases not matched to a gene; V was cut back by 6 bases and J by 3 bases. From germline, CDR1 is DFQATT and CDR2 SNEGSKA (reference sequence). CDR3 length: 14 amino acids.

The rearrangement links TRBV7-2 to TRBJ1-6, with D maybe TRBD1 (5 bases). This CDR3 region has 14 residues. Per germline, CDR1 SGHTA and CDR2 FQGNSA. Trimming took off 5 bases at V and 7 bases at J, with 12 bases between the two ends. In DNA form, the CDR3 reads TGTGCCAGCAGCGCCCGGGACCCAAATTCACCCCTCCACTTT. Translating it yields CASSARDPNSPLHF.

V and J are TRBV7-9 and TRBJ2-3, with 11 positions matching TRBD2. CDR3 length: 16 residues. CDR1 is SEHNR and CDR2 is FQNEAQ in the germline V gene (reference sequence). J was trimmed by 3 bases and V by 5 bases; bases with no gene match: 7. The CDR3 DNA sequence: TGTGCCAGCAGCCCACTAGCGGGAGTGAGGACAGATACGCAGTATTTT. Its protein is CASSPLAGVRTDTQYF.

The sample holds many counts of this clonotype. This could be a read error, since a much larger clone is one nucleotide away. V gene TRBV20-1 combines with J gene TRBJ2-7; possibly TRBD2 for D (6 bases). The CDR3 has 15 residues. The germline V and J ends were trimmed by 0 bases and 6 bases, with 18 bases remaining between them. Germline V gene data show CDR1 as DFQATT and CDR2 as SNEGSKA (reference sequence). Here the CDR3 reads CSARDSSVDPGEQYF. The CDR3, as DNA: TGCAGTGCTAGAGATTCTAGCGTAGACCCTGGCGAGCAGTACTTC.

In its sample, this clonotype was seen many times. The gene calls are TRBV11-3 and TRBJ2-5; 9 nucleotides line up with TRBD1. Trimming removed 5 bases from V and 0 bases from J; junction bases left unmatched: 7. CDR3 size: 16 residues. Per the germline V gene, CDR1 is SGHNT and CDR2 is YENEEA. The CDR3 reads CASSPRTGADQETQYF. CDR3 coding DNA: TGTGCCAGCAGCCCGCGGACAGGGGCCGACCAAGAGACCCAGTACTTC.

For this clonotype: This sequence may be a read error, since a much larger clone differs from it by one base. In nucleotides, the CDR3 is TGTGCCAGCAACCAAGGACTAGCGGGAGTGTCTGGGGAGCTGTTTTTT. It yields the protein CASNQGLAGVSGELFF. V gene TRBV3-1 combines with J gene TRBJ2-2; 13 bases map to TRBD2. The CDR3 has 16 amino acids. Germline V gene lookup returns CDR1 LGHDT and CDR2 YNNKEL (reference sequence).

This clonotype was seen only a few times. Sequence at one end of the junction differs from germline and may be a read error. The V call is TRBV7-9, the J call TRBJ2-5, with 7 bases fitting TRBD1. The germline gives CDR1 SEHNR, CDR2 FQNEAQ (reference sequence). CDR3 length: 15 residues. The CDR3, as DNA: TGTGCCAGCAGCCGAAACCAGGGGGTTGGGGAGACCCAGCACTTC. Translation gives CASSRNQGVGETQHF.

This clonotype was picked up many times. The chain joins TRBV20-1 to TRBJ2-5; D is undetermined. CDR3 length: 14 residues. The ends were cut back, 1 base at V and 4 bases at J, with 13 bases in the middle. CDR1 is DFQATT, CDR2 SNEGSKA, per germline (reference sequence). CDR3 sequence: CSARVPGRRETQYF. For the CDR3, the DNA is TGCAGTGCTAGAGTCCCAGGCAGACGAGAGACCCAGTACTTC.

This clonotype was seen ten or more times. The chain employs TRBV30 and TRBJ2-7; D gene unclear. Germline loops: CDR1 GTSNPN, CDR2 SVGIG (reference sequence). The germline V and J ends were trimmed by 2 bases and 4 bases, with 12 bases remaining between them. The CDR3 runs 13 residues. As DNA, the CDR3 is TGTGCCTGGAGTCCGACCGACGGTTACGAGCAGTACTTC. Protein sequence: CAWSPTDGYEQYF.

This clonotype was picked up many times. V usage is TRBV5-6 and J usage is TRBJ2-7; 10 nucleotides line up with TRBD2. Germline values: CDR1 SGHDT, CDR2 YYEEEE. The J segment lost 4 bases and the V segment lost 1 base, leaving 14 bases of the junction unmatched. The CDR3 extends over 18 amino acids. The CDR3 here is CASSLKLAGVTLSYEQYF. The CDR3 DNA is TGTGCCAGCAGCTTGAAGCTAGCGGGAGTGACGTTGTCATACGAGCAGTACTTC.

In this sample, this clonotype turned up many times. This chain connects TRBV24-1 to TRBJ2-1; 11 nucleotides align to TRBD1. The CDR3 is 19 residues long. The germline CDR1 and CDR2 sequences are KGHDR and SFDVKD. V dropped 0 bases and J dropped 7; count of bases not matched to a gene: 13. The chain's CDR3 is CATSDLPGTGGDTRNEQFF. CDR3 DNA: TGTGCCACCAGTGATTTGCCAGGGACAGGGGGGGATACTCGGAATGAGCAGTTCTTC.

The chain joins TRBV20-1 to TRBJ2-3, with a weak D call TRBD2 (6 bases). Germline assignment: CDR1 DFQATT and CDR2 SNEGSKA (reference sequence). The CDR3 extends over 15 amino acids. The germline V and J ends were trimmed by 6 bases and 4 bases, with 20 bases remaining between them. DNA of the CDR3: TGCAGTGCCTTAGCGGTTACTGAGATCTCAGATACGCAGTATTTT. It encodes CSALAVTEISDTQYF.